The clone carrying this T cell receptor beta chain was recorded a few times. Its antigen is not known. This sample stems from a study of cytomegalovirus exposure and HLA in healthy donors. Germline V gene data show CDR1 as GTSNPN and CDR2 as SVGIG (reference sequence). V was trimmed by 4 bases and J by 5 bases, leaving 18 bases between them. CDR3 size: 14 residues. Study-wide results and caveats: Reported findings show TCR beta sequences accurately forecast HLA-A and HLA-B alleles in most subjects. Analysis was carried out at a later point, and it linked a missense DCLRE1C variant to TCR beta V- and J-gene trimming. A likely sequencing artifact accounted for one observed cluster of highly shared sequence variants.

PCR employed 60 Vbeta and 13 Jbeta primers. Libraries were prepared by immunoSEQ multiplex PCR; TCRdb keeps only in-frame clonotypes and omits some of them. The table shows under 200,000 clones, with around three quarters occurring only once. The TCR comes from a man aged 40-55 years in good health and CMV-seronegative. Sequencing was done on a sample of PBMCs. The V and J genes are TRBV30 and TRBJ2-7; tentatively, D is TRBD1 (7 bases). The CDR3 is CAWNPTGRRNEQYF. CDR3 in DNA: TGTGCCTGGAACCCGACAGGGAGGAGGAACGAGCAGTACTTC.